This entry lists 25 T cell receptor beta chains sequenced from one sample in a study of technical replicates of blood from a few donors. Profiled with immunoSEQ multiplex PCR; TCRdb holds only in-frame clones, not every one. The data show some 70,000 clones, with just over 90% seen just once and roughly 4.7% held by the top ten. Sequenced material: PBMCs. All receptors derive from a human donor in good health. Some clones in this sample may be carry-over from other donors' samples.

This chain links TRBV19 with TRBJ2-4; 12 bases are a match to TRBD2. J was trimmed by 0 bases and V by 6 bases; bases with no gene match: 6. This CDR3 spans 17 amino acids. CDR1 is LNHDA, CDR2 SQIVND, per germline (reference sequence). In DNA, the CDR3 is TGTGCCAGTAGCTCACTAGCGGGGGGTGGAGCCAAAAACATTCAGTACTTC. Encoded protein: CASSSLAGGGAKNIQYF.

In nucleotides, the CDR3 is TGCGCCAGCAGCCCTCGTCTTAGCAATCAGCCCCAGCATTTT. Its protein product is CASSPRLSNQPQHF. V and J are TRBV4-1 and TRBJ1-5; D remains unclear. The CDR3 totals 14 residues. Trimming removed 4 bases at V and 0 bases at J, with 7 bases between. Germline V gives CDR1 MGHRA, CDR2 YSYEKL.

The chain uses TRBV7-9 and TRBJ2-1; D may be TRBD2 (7 bases). Germline V gene data show CDR1 as SEHNR and CDR2 as FQNEAQ (reference sequence). The V end was cut by 5 bases, the J end by 6 bases, with 17 bases between. This CDR3 is built from 15 residues. CDR3 residues: CASSPRGGGSNEQFF. CDR3 DNA: TGTGCCAGCAGCCCCCGGGGAGGGGGTAGCAATGAGCAGTTCTTC.

The V gene is TRBV11-2, the J gene TRBJ1-1; D is perhaps TRBD1 (5 bases). Trimming took 5 bases from V and 4 from J, leaving 20 bases between them. CDR1 is SGHAT, CDR2 FQNNGV, per germline. CDR3 length: 16 amino acids. The CDR3 reads CASSEGLPLYGTEAFF. As DNA, the CDR3 is TGTGCCAGCAGCGAGGGACTACCGCTGTATGGCACTGAAGCTTTCTTT.

V gene TRBV7-8 combines with J gene TRBJ2-7; possible D gene TRBD1, 5 bases. The ends were cut back, 1 base at V and 5 bases at J, with 18 bases in the middle. Germline assignment: CDR1 SGHVS and CDR2 FQNEAQ. This CDR3 region has 16 residues. The CDR3 DNA follows: TGTGCCAGCAGCTTAGATGGCAGGGCGTTTCTCGACGAGCAGTACTTC. It encodes CASSLDGRAFLDEQYF.

Here the CDR3 DNA reads TGTGCCAGCAGTTACAGGGGGCGCGGGACTGAAGCTTTCTTT. The encoded protein is CASSYRGRGTEAFF. The chain couples TRBV5-4 to TRBJ1-1; 9 positions match TRBD1. This CDR3 is built from 14 residues. Germline CDR1 and CDR2: SGHNT and YYREEE (reference sequence). V lost 5 bases and J lost 5; bases outside the gene matches: 7.

The gene calls are TRBV19 and TRBJ1-5; a possible D gene is TRBD1 (5 bases). The length of the CDR3 is 14 residues. From germline, CDR1 is LNHDA and CDR2 SQIVND (reference sequence). The V and J ends lost 6 bases and 7 bases respectively, with 16 bases between them. In DNA, the CDR3 is TGTGCCAGTAGCCCGGGACTTAGCGTCCAGCCCCAGCATTTT. Translating it yields CASSPGLSVQPQHF.

The genes are TRBV5-6 and TRBJ1-2; possible D gene TRBD1, 6 bases. The CDR3 contains 14 residues. The V gene lost 4 bases and the J gene lost 7 bases, with 17 bases spanning the gap. CDR1 and CDR2 from the germline V gene are SGHDT and YYEEEE. The CDR3 here is CASSMDSLVGGYTF. CDR3 in DNA: TGTGCCAGCAGCATGGACAGCCTCGTGGGTGGCTACACCTTC.

The chain links TRBV27 to TRBJ2-5, with 8 bases aligning to TRBD1. CDR3 length: 14 amino acids. Germline CDR1 and CDR2: MNHEY and SMNVEV (reference sequence). Trimming cost V 5 bases and J 4 bases; bases outside gene matches: 6. The CDR3 is CASSRQGSAETQYF. DNA for the CDR3: TGTGCCAGCAGTCGACAGGGGTCAGCAGAGACCCAGTACTTC.

The chain employs TRBV6-6 and TRBJ1-1; 9 bases are shared with TRBD1. This CDR3 region has 16 residues. The germline CDR1 and CDR2 sequences are MNHNY and SVGAGI (reference sequence). The ends lost 2 bases at V and 1 base at J; junction bases unmatched: 5. This chain's CDR3 is CASSYPWGQGNTEAFF. CDR3 DNA sequence: TGTGCCAGCAGTTACCCGTGGGGACAGGGGAACACTGAAGCTTTCTTT.

J is TRBJ2-7 and V is TRBV4-3, with 11 bases lining up with TRBD2. Unmatched junction bases numbered 4, after V lost 5 bases and J lost 4 bases. The germline gives CDR1 LGHNA, CDR2 YSLEER. CDR3 length: 14 amino acids. In nucleotides, the CDR3 is TGCGCCAGCAGCTCCGGGACTAGCGGTTACGAGCAGTACTTC. This gives the protein CASSSGTSGYEQYF.

This chain uses TRBV5-4 with TRBJ1-4, with 10 bases matching TRBD1. This CDR3 region has 16 residues. J gave up 8 bases and V 4 bases, and 11 bases lay outside the gene matches. Germline values: CDR1 SGHNT, CDR2 YYREEE (reference sequence). This chain's CDR3 is CASSAGQGGRVEKLFF. CDR3 nucleotides: TGTGCCAGCAGCGCCGGACAGGGGGGGAGAGTGGAAAAACTGTTTTTT.

The chain has TRBV7-9 and TRBJ1-6, with D uncertain. Trimming pared 1 base from V and 6 bases from J, leaving 10 bases between. Germline CDR1 and CDR2: SEHNR and FQNEAQ (reference sequence). This CDR3 comprises 15 residues. The CDR3 DNA reads as TGTGCCAGCAGCTTAGGGCGGACTGTTAATTCACCCCTCCACTTT. Residues: CASSLGRTVNSPLHF.

This chain uses TRBV14 with TRBJ1-2; no definite D call. V lost 1 base, J lost 5 bases, and 14 bases lay in between. Germline CDR1 SGHDN, CDR2 FVKESK. The CDR3 length is 15 residues. CDR3 in amino acids: CASSQGFGVRYGYTF. The DNA of the CDR3 is TGTGCCAGCAGCCAAGGGTTCGGGGTCCGGTATGGCTACACCTTC. Full variable domain (remainder filled in from reference TRBV14 and TRBJ1-2): EAGVTQFPSHSVIEKGQTVTLRCDPISGHDNLYWYRRVMGKEIKFLLHFVKESKQDESGMPNNRFLAERTGGTYSTLKVQPAELEDSGVYFCASSQGFGVRYGYTFGSGTRLTVV.

The chain combines TRBV4-3 with TRBJ2-3; weak D call: TRBD1 (6 bases). Germline lookup yields CDR1 LGHNA and CDR2 YSLEER. CDR3 size: 17 residues. V was cut by 4 bases and J by 0 bases, with 17 bases left in between. The CDR3 region is CASSLETGLSSTDTQYF. CDR3 DNA sequence: TGCGCCAGCAGCCTAGAGACAGGTCTTTCTAGCACAGATACGCAGTATTTT.

The chain couples TRBV7-6 to TRBJ2-1; D perhaps matches TRBD1 (6 bases). Germline CDR1 and CDR2: SGHVS and FNYEAQ. V was clipped by 1 base and J by 4 bases, with 11 bases between them. The CDR3 has 15 amino acids. In nucleotides, the CDR3 is TGTGCCAGCAGCTTAGAAGGGGGTGGGTACAATGAGCAGTTCTTC. Its translation: CASSLEGGGYNEQFF.

This rearrangement joins TRBV19 to TRBJ1-3, with 9 bases matching TRBD1. Germline CDR1 is LNHDA and CDR2 is SQIVND (reference sequence). V lost 4 bases and J lost 5; bases outside the gene matches: 9. This CDR3 has 16 residues. The chain's CDR3 is CASSTTGTGNRNTIYF. CDR3 in DNA: TGTGCCAGTAGTACGACTGGGACAGGGAACCGAAACACCATATATTTT.

The chain links TRBV15 to TRBJ1-6; 9 bases agree with TRBD1. The germline V gene encodes CDR1 LNHNV and CDR2 YYDKDF (reference sequence). The CDR3 runs 17 residues. V lost 0 bases, J lost 10 bases, and 10 bases stayed unmatched. The CDR3 DNA reads as TGTGCCACCAGCAGAGATCGAGGGGACAGGGTCGGGTCACCCCTCCACTTT. Protein sequence: CATSRDRGDRVGSPLHF.

V is TRBV19 and J is TRBJ1-5, with 11 bases fitting TRBD1. Germline CDR1 and CDR2: LNHDA and SQIVND (reference sequence). The CDR3 length is 15 residues. Unmatched junction bases numbered 4, after V lost 4 bases and J lost 5 bases. The CDR3 is CASSTGQGGHQPQHF. CDR3 in DNA: TGTGCCAGTAGTACGGGACAGGGGGGACATCAGCCCCAGCATTTT.

The J gene is TRBJ2-3, the V gene TRBV4-1; TRBD2 aligns across 9 bases. V shed 0 bases and J 5 bases; nucleotides not matched to a gene: 9. CDR1 is MGHRA and CDR2 is YSYEKL in the germline V gene. CDR3 size: 17 residues. Here the CDR3 reads CASSQDQLAGGRDTQYF. Written as DNA, the CDR3 is TGCGCCAGCAGCCAAGATCAGCTGGCGGGGGGGCGAGATACGCAGTATTTT.

V is TRBV7-2 and J is TRBJ1-4, with 7 bases aligning to TRBD1. In germline, CDR1 is SGHTA, CDR2 FQGNSA. V lost 5 bases and J lost 7; bases outside the gene matches: 7. The CDR3 totals 14 residues. The CDR3 protein is CASSPGGSSEKLFF. CDR3 in DNA: TGTGCCAGCAGCCCAGGGGGGTCGTCTGAAAAACTGTTTTTT.

This clone was detected once. The chain combines TRBV2 with TRBJ1-4; a weak D match, TRBD1 (5 bases). Germline V gives CDR1 SNHLY, CDR2 FYNNEI. V was pared by 3 bases and J by 11 bases, with 16 bases between. The CDR3 extends over 14 amino acids. The DNA for the CDR3 is TGTGCCAGCAGTGACGGGGCCCGTCGGGGGAAACTGTTTTTT. This translates into CASSDGARRGKLFF.

The chain couples TRBV30 to TRBJ1-2, with D perhaps TRBD1 (6 bases). Trimming took 2 bases from V and 5 from J, leaving 15 bases between them. The CDR3 covers 14 residues. The germline CDR1 and CDR2 sequences are GTSNPN and SVGIG (reference sequence). The CDR3 DNA follows: TGTGCCTGGAGTCCCCAGGGGATTCTGTATGGCTACACCTTC. Protein: CAWSPQGILYGYTF.

The chain joins TRBV7-2 to TRBJ2-5; TRBD2 matches at 7 bases. Germline V lookup: CDR1 SGHTA, CDR2 FQGNSA. This CDR3 has 12 residues. Trimming removed 1 base from V and 7 bases from J; junction bases left unmatched: 0. The CDR3 is CASSLERGTQYF. CDR3 bases: TGTGCCAGCAGCTTAGAGCGGGGGACCCAGTACTTC.

The chain recombines TRBV7-2 with TRBJ2-7; D is undetermined. Germline V gene sequence: CDR1 SGHTA, CDR2 FQGNSA. CDR3 size: 12 residues. Trimming stripped 4 bases from V and 3 bases from J, with 7 bases between. The CDR3 reads CASSWQRYEQYF. The CDR3 bases are TGTGCCAGCAGCTGGCAGCGCTACGAGCAGTACTTC.